The sequence of this T cell receptor beta chain was determined in a study of cytomegalovirus exposure and HLA in healthy donors. Broader study findings: Previously analyzed data showed that most TCR beta V segments were productive at a frequency of about 87% or about 30%. Association with HLA alleles at 0.05 false discovery rate was found for roughly 17,000 TCR beta sequences in a later analysis. Sequence variants that were highly shared formed a cluster that was likely a sequencing artifact. A few chains tied to CMV proved CMV antigen-specific in vitro.

Vbeta (60) and Jbeta (13) primers were used in the PCR. The table came from immunoSEQ multiplex PCR; TCRdb's copy has only in-frame clones and leaves some out. The sample shows 69,000 or so clones, about 73% of them seen only once. A note on this clone: What it recognizes is unknown.

This CDR3 is 13 amino acids long. The V gene's germline CDR1 is SGHKS and CDR2 YYEKEE (reference sequence). V was shortened by 1 base and J by 5 bases, with 10 bases between the two germline ends. The origin of this receptor is a woman aged 60 to 75 in good health and CMV-seropositive. The specimen was PBMCs. This rearrangement joins TRBV5-5 to TRBJ2-7; no reliable D call. The CDR3, as DNA: TGTGCCAGCAGCTTGTCTTCCGTTAACGAGCAGTACTTC. This gives the protein CASSLSSVNEQYF.